The rows below give T cell receptor beta chains drawn from one sample of a study of blood T cell repertoires in COVID-19. Measured with immunoSEQ multiplex PCR; TCRdb has only the in-frame clones, and not every one. The top ten clones hold less than 3% of a sample with 200,000 to 250,000 clones, approximately 90% of them seen once. Sequenced sample: peripheral blood. The receptors stem from a man aged 25-45 years with COVID-19, enrolled during active disease. CDR3s include the opening cysteine and the closing phenylalanine or tryptophan. The order of the fields is V gene, J gene, clone size, D gene, CDR3 DNA, CDR3 protein. The D gene is left open where the match is weak. Clone size, where shown, is once, few, many, or a class for clones that have expanded.

v_gene: TRBV4-3; j_gene: TRBJ1-1; abundance: -; d_gene: -; CDR3nt: TGCGCCAGCAGCCAAGATAGGAGTTTGGGTGAAGCTTTCTTT; CDR3aa: CASSQDRSLGEAFF
v_gene: TRBV12-3/TRBV12-4; j_gene: TRBJ1-2; abundance: -; d_gene: TRBD1; CDR3nt: TGTGCCAGCAGTCCGGACAGGAGCTATGGCTACACCTTC; CDR3aa: CASSPDRSYGYTF
v_gene: TRBV7-6; j_gene: TRBJ2-2; abundance: -; d_gene: -; CDR3nt: TGTGCCAGCGTTCTTTGGGTCGGGACAAATAACACCGGGGAGCTGTTTTTT; CDR3aa: CASVLWVGTNNTGELFF
v_gene: TRBV7-2; j_gene: TRBJ1-1; abundance: -; d_gene: -; CDR3nt: TGTGCCAGCAGCTTAGTAACAGGCCTTAAGGGTGAAGCTTTCTTT; CDR3aa: CASSLVTGLKGEAFF
v_gene: TRBV5-1; j_gene: TRBJ2-3; abundance: -; d_gene: TRBD1; CDR3nt: TGCGCCAGCAGCTTCGGGACAGGGGTGCCAGATACGCAGTATTTT; CDR3aa: CASSFGTGVPDTQYF
v_gene: TRBV4-1; j_gene: TRBJ2-1; abundance: -; d_gene: -; CDR3nt: TGCGCCAGCAGCCAAATAAGCGGGCAGGCTCTCGGGCATGAGCAGTTCTTC; CDR3aa: CASSQISGQALGHEQFF
v_gene: TRBV14; j_gene: TRBJ1-1; abundance: -; d_gene: TRBD1; CDR3nt: TGTGCCAGCAGCCAGAACAGGGGGAGTAAAGCTTTCTTT; CDR3aa: CASSQNRGSKAFF
v_gene: TRBV27; j_gene: TRBJ1-4; abundance: once; d_gene: TRBD1; CDR3nt: TGTGCCAGCAGTCCGACAGGGATGGGGAAGGAAAAACTGTTTTTT; CDR3aa: CASSPTGMGKEKLFF
v_gene: TRBV18; j_gene: TRBJ2-1; abundance: -; d_gene: -; CDR3nt: TGTGCCAGCTCACGGTACGGAGATGAGCAGTTCTTC; CDR3aa: CASSRYGDEQFF
v_gene: TRBV27; j_gene: TRBJ2-7; abundance: -; d_gene: TRBD1; CDR3nt: TGTGCCAGCAGTTCACGCCCGGGACAGGGGGCGCGGAGCTACGAGCAGTACTTC; CDR3aa: CASSSRPGQGARSYEQYF
v_gene: TRBV19; j_gene: TRBJ1-3; abundance: once; d_gene: -; CDR3nt: TGTGCCAGTAGTCCTAGCTCTGGAAACACCATATATTTT; CDR3aa: CASSPSSGNTIYF
v_gene: TRBV27; j_gene: TRBJ1-1; abundance: -; d_gene: -; CDR3nt: TGTGCCAGCAGTTACTCATTGAACACTGAAGCTTTCTTT; CDR3aa: CASSYSLNTEAFF
v_gene: TRBV21-1; j_gene: TRBJ1-1; abundance: -; d_gene: -; CDR3nt: TGTGCCAGCGGCAACACAGGGGGACAGAGGAACACTGAAGCTTTCTTT; CDR3aa: CASGNTGGQRNTEAFF
v_gene: TRBV7-6; j_gene: TRBJ2-3; abundance: -; d_gene: -; CDR3nt: TGTGCCAGCAGCTTAGGGGGATGGGGCCTGGGAGATACGCAGTATTTT; CDR3aa: CASSLGGWGLGDTQYF